The next 18 T cell receptor beta chains were all read from a single sample in a study of T cells in Graves' hyperthyroidism and ophthalmopathy (dated 2019 in TCRdb). The library relied on multiplex PCR. Sequencing took place on an Illumina HiSeq 2000. The TCR beta CDR3 regions were amplified from RNA transcripts. The first round of RT-PCR for the TCR CDR3 was performed with the HTBI primer set and the Qiagen OneStep RT-PCR kit. TCRdb itself trimmed the public reads at Q25 with fastp, ran MiXCR and retained productive beta chains. Each CDR3 protein appears once, grouped with its most common genes and DNA. The sample has 550,000 to 700,000 distinct CDR3 sequences on record, 46% of them singletons. 15% to 20% of the sample belongs to the ten largest clones. Sequencing input: peripheral blood or thyroid tissue (not recorded which). The receptors here all came from an adult woman with Graves' disease, either hyperthyroidism or ophthalmopathy (not recorded which).

The rearrangement links TRBV24-1 to TRBJ2-5, with TRBD2 identical over 13 bases. The V gene's germline CDR1 is KGHDR and CDR2 SFDVKD. CDR3 length equals 15 residues. Trimming at V came to 5 bases and at J to 7 bases, leaving 6 bases not matched to a gene. Here the CDR3 reads CATSGTSGRAGTQYF. The CDR3 DNA reads as TGTGCCACCAGTGGTACTAGCGGGAGGGCCGGGACCCAGTACTTC.

This clonotype was recorded at least ten times. The chain has TRBV19 and TRBJ1-1, with D hard to call. This CDR3 has 14 residues. In germline, CDR1 is LNHDA, CDR2 SQIVND (reference sequence). The V end lost 3 bases, the J end lost 7 bases, and 15 bases lay between the germline ends. CDR3 sequence: CASSMIAGADEAFF. In DNA, the CDR3 is TGTGCCAGTAGTATGATAGCGGGCGCCGATGAAGCTTTCTTT.

This clonotype was detected only a few times. The V gene is TRBV28, the J gene TRBJ1-3; D not certain. Germline lookup yields CDR1 MDHEN and CDR2 SYDVKM. V lost 2 bases and J 5 bases, leaving 10 bases between the germline ends. This CDR3 has 14 amino acids. The CDR3: CASSLAGARNTIYF. CDR3 in DNA: TGTGCCAGCAGTTTAGCAGGAGCCAGAAACACCATATATTTT.

This clonotype was counted many times. V and J are TRBV2 and TRBJ2-7; 8 nucleotides align to TRBD1. The CDR3 consists of 13 residues. V lost 10 bases, J lost 2 bases, and 7 bases stayed unmatched. CDR1 is SNHLY, CDR2 FYNNEI, per germline. This CDR3 is CATLGQATYEQYF. CDR3 nucleotides: TGTGCCACCCTGGGACAGGCAACCTACGAGCAGTACTTC.

As to this clonotype: Because the CDR3's place on the DNA is in doubt, the DNA is left out and the CDR3 is given as listed by TCRdb. This CDR3 reads CSARDFGTGTYEHF. The chain carries TRBV20-1 and TRBJ1-5; TRBD1, as called in the table, went unchecked against the DNA. The CDR3 contains 14 residues when both ends are counted. Germline V CDR1 and CDR2: DFQATT, SNEGSKA (reference sequence).

This clonotype was seen repeatedly, ten times or more. The chain uses TRBV5-8 and TRBJ1-6; D gene ambiguous. Germline V gives CDR1 SGHTS, CDR2 YDEGEE. The length of the CDR3 is 12 residues. V was clipped by 1 base and J by 5 bases, with 1 base between them. The CDR3 here is CASSLNNSPLHF. The CDR3 nucleotides are TGTGCCAGCAGCTTGAATAATTCACCCCTCCACTTT.

In the case of this clonotype: A junction end diverges from the germline sequence, so it may reflect a read error. J is TRBJ1-1 and V is TRBV11-2; D is ambiguous. Germline V gene lookup returns CDR1 SGHAT and CDR2 FQNNGV. The CDR3 extends over 13 amino acids. The CDR3 region is CASSPGPATEASF. The CDR3 coding sequence is TGTGCCAGCAGCCCAGGACCCGCCACTGAAGCTTCCTTT.

This clonotype was recorded many times. V usage is TRBV29-1 and J usage is TRBJ1-1; 8 bases agree with TRBD1. The germline gives CDR1 SQVTM, CDR2 ANQGSEA. The CDR3 is 14 amino acids. The junction had 7 bases not matched to a gene; V was cut back by 6 bases and J by 1 base. This chain's CDR3 is CSVDLQGENTEAFF. DNA for the CDR3: TGCAGCGTAGACCTACAGGGGGAGAACACTGAAGCTTTCTTT.

The table lists this clonotype with many counts. The chain's CDR3 is CASSFRQEGEAFF. CDR3 DNA sequence: TGTGCCAGCAGCTTCAGACAGGAAGGGGAGGCTTTCTTT. V usage is TRBV5-8 and J usage is TRBJ1-1, with D possibly being TRBD1 (6 bases). The germline CDR1 and CDR2 sequences are SGHTS and YDEGEE. CDR3 length equals 13 residues. V lost 2 bases, J lost 11 bases, and 16 bases lay in between.

This clonotype has at least ten counts. The chain employs TRBV7-2 and TRBJ1-2; no firm D call. CDR1 and CDR2 (germline): SGHTA, FQGNSA. This CDR3 has 14 residues. V was pared by 1 base and J by 4 bases, with 10 bases between. The CDR3 DNA reads as TGTGCCAGCAGCTTAGGCTATGGAGGCTATGGCTACACCTTC. Translated, it gives CASSLGYGGYGYTF.

The V call is TRBV29-1, the J call TRBJ2-2, with TRBD2 identical over 11 bases. The V gene's germline CDR1 is SQVTM and CDR2 ANQGSEA. Trimming cost V 6 bases and J 3 bases; bases outside gene matches: 9. The CDR3 is 16 amino acids. The CDR3 sequence: CSVLSPGLADTGELFF. CDR3 nucleotide sequence: TGCAGCGTCTTATCCCCGGGACTAGCGGACACCGGGGAGCTGTTTTTT.

The chain employs TRBV5-1 and TRBJ2-2; tentative D call: TRBD2 (6 bases). V was clipped by 5 bases and J by 14 bases, with 31 bases between them. This CDR3 is built from 17 residues. Per the germline V gene, CDR1 is SGHRS and CDR2 is YFSETQ. The CDR3 loop is CASRRAQGTNRGSSLFF. The CDR3 nucleotides read TGCGCCAGCAGAAGGGCCCAGGGAACGAACCGGGGGAGCTCCCTGTTTTTT. The full variable domain, its missing parts supplied by reference TRBV5-1 and TRBJ2-2, is KAGVTQTPRYLIKTRGQQVTLSCSPISGHRSVSWYQQTPGQGLQFLFEYFSETQRNKGNFPGRFSGRQFSNSRSEMNVSTLELGDSALYLCASRRAQGTNRGSSLFFGEGSRLTVL.

This clonotype was counted at least ten times. This chain uses TRBV5-1 with TRBJ2-7, with no clear D. Trimming stripped 0 bases from V and 4 bases from J, with 17 bases between. Germline values: CDR1 SGHRS, CDR2 YFSETQ. The CDR3 covers 16 residues. This chain's CDR3 is CASSLGGGVVQYEQYF. As DNA, the CDR3 is TGCGCCAGCAGCTTGGGCGGCGGAGTAGTTCAATACGAGCAGTACTTC.

This chain joins TRBV4-2 and TRBJ1-1; D is undetermined. Germline CDR1 reads LGHNA; CDR2 reads YNFKEQ. The CDR3 is made up of 15 amino acids. V lost 1 base to trimming and J lost 1 base, with 10 bases between them. The CDR3: CASSQGVQPNTEAFF. CDR3 DNA sequence: TGTGCCAGCAGCCAAGGGGTACAACCGAACACTGAAGCTTTCTTT.

The chain has TRBV2 and TRBJ2-7; 8 nucleotides align to TRBD2. The V and J ends lost 6 bases and 7 bases, in that order; junction bases with no gene match: 14. Germline values: CDR1 SNHLY, CDR2 FYNNEI. The CDR3 has 15 amino acids. The CDR3 nucleotides are TGTGCCAGCAGGTCCACTAGCGGTATACTACGAGAGCAGTACTTC. It yields the protein CASRSTSGILREQYF.

This clonotype was picked up many times. The rearrangement uses TRBV5-1 and TRBJ2-7, with D possibly TRBD2 on 7 matching bases. Germline V gene lookup returns CDR1 SGHRS and CDR2 YFSETQ. Trimming removed 3 bases at V and 5 bases at J, with 15 bases between. There are 14 residues in the CDR3. The DNA for the CDR3 is TGCGCCAGCAGCTGGGGGGGACAAGGGGACGAGCAGTACTTC. As protein: CASSWGGQGDEQYF.

This clonotype was seen ten or more times. The chain joins TRBV6-5 to TRBJ1-1; tentatively, D is TRBD1 (6 bases). This CDR3 has 15 amino acids. CDR1 MNHEY and CDR2 SVGAGI come from the germline V gene. With 7 bases removed from V and 6 bases from J, the gap between germline ends came to 21 bases. CDR3 nucleotides: TGTGCCAGCATCCCACCCGGGGGCAGTAACGCTGAAGCTTTCTTT. Its protein is CASIPPGGSNAEAFF.

The rearrangement links TRBV5-1 to TRBJ1-6, with D unresolved. Germline values: CDR1 SGHRS, CDR2 YFSETQ. Trimming took 0 bases from V and 8 from J, leaving 9 bases between them. There are 14 residues in the CDR3. The DNA of the CDR3 is TGCGCCAGCAGCTTGGATGGGGAATATTCACCCCTCCACTTT. This sequence encodes CASSLDGEYSPLHF.